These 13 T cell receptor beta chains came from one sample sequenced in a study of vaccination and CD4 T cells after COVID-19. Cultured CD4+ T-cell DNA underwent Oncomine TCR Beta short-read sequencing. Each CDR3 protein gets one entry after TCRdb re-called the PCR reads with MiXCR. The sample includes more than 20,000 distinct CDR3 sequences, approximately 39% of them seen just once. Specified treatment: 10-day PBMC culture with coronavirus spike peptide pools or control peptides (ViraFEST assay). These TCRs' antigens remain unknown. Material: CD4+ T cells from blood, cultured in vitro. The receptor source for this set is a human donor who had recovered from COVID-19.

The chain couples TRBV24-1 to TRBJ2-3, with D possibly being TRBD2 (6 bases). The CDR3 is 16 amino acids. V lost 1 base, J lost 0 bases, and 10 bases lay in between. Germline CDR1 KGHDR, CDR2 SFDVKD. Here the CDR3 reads CATSDFSGVSTDTQYF. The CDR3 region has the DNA TGTGCCACCAGTGATTTCTCGGGGGTAAGCACAGATACGCAGTATTTT.

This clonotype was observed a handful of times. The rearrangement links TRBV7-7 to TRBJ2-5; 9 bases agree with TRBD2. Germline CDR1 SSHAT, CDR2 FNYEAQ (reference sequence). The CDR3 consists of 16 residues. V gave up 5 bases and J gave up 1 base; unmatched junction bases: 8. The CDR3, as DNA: TGTGCCAGCAGCCCCACCTCAGCGGGGGGCCAAGAGACCCAGTACTTC. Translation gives CASSPTSAGGQETQYF.

CDR3 amino acids: CASSLAQWSDNSPLHF. The CDR3 nucleotides are TGTGCCAGCAGCTTGGCGCAGTGGAGCGATAATTCACCCCTCCACTTT. The rearrangement links TRBV11-3 to TRBJ1-6; D gene ambiguous. The germline V gene has CDR1 SGHNT and CDR2 YENEEA. This CDR3 comprises 16 residues. Between the trimmed V and J ends, which lost 3 bases and 5 bases, there was a span of 14 bases.

Here the CDR3 reads CASSYNYGYTF. DNA for the CDR3: TGTGCCAGCAGTTATAACTATGGCTACACCTTC. The chain carries TRBV12-3 or TRBV12-4 and TRBJ1-2; D not resolved. V was clipped by 4 bases and J by 1 base, with 1 base between them. The CDR3 loop spans 11 amino acids.

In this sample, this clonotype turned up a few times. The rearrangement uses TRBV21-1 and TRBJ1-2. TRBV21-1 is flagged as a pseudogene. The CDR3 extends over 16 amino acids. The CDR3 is CASSKALPQRYYGYTF. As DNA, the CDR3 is TGTGCCAGCAGCAAAGCGCTTCCCCAGCGCTACTATGGCTACACCTTC.

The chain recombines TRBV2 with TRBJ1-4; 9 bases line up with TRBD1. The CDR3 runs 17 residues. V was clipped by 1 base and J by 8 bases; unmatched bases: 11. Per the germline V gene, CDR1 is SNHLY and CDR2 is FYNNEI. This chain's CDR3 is CASSEGVGTGFREKLFF. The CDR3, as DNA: TGTGCCAGCAGTGAAGGGGTAGGGACAGGGTTTCGGGAAAAACTGTTTTTT.

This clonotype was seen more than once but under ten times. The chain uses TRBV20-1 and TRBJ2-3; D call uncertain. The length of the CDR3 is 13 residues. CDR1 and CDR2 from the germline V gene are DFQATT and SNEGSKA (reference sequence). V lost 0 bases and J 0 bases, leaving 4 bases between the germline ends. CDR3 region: CSAREASTDTQYF. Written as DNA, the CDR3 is TGCAGTGCTAGAGAGGCTAGCACAGATACGCAGTATTTT.

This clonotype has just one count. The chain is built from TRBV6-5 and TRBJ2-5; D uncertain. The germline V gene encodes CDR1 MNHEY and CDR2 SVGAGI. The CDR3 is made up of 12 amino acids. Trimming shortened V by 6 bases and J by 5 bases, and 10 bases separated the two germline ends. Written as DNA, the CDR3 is TGTGCCAGCAGCAACTCGTGGGAGACCCAGTACTTC. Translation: CASSNSWETQYF.

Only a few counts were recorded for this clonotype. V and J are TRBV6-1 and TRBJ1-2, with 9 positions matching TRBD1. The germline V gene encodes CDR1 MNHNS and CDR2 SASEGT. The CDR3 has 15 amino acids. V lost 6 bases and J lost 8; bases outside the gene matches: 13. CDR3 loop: CASRAQDRGAPGYTF. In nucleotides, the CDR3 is TGTGCCAGCAGAGCCCAGGACAGGGGTGCTCCCGGCTACACCTTC.

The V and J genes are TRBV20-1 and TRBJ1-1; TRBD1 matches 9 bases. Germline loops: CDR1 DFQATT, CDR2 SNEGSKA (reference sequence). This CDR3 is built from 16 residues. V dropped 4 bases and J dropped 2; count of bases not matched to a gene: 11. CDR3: CSAKDRGRVINTEAFF. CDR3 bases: TGCAGTGCTAAAGACAGGGGGAGGGTGATTAACACTGAAGCTTTCTTT.

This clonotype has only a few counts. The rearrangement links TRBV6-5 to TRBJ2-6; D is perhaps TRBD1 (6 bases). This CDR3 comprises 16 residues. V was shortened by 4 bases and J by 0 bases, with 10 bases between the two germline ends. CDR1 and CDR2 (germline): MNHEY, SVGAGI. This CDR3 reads CASSSGQLSGANVLTF. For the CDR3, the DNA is TGTGCCAGCAGTTCCGGACAGCTCTCTGGGGCCAACGTCCTGACTTTC.

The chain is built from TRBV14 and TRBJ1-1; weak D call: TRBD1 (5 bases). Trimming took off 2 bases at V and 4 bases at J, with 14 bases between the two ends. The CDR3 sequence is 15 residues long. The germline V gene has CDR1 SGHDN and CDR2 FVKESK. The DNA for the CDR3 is TGTGCCAGCAGCCAACGCTGGGGCGGAGGCACTGAAGCTTTCTTT. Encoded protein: CASSQRWGGGTEAFF.

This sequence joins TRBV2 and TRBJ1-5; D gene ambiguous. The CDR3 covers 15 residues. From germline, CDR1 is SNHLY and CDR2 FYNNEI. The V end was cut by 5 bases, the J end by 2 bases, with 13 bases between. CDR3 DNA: TGTGCCAGCAGTCCCAATACAGTGGGCAATCAGCCCCAGCATTTT. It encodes CASSPNTVGNQPQHF. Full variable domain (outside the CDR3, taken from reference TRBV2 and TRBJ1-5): EPEVTQTPSHQVTQMGQEVILRCVPISNHLYFYWYRQILGQKVEFLVSFYNNEISEKSEIFDDQFSVERPDGSNFTLKIRSTKLEDSAMYFCASSPNTVGNQPQHFGDGTRLSIL.